The sequence of this T cell receptor (beta chain) was determined in a study of vaccination and CD4 T cells after COVID-19. Study summary: Convalescent patients gave post-COVID blood a median approximately 100 days post-diagnosis, range 35 to 161.

On this clonotype: As yet, its antigen is unknown.

Regarding treatment: approximately nine-day PBMC culture with coronavirus spike peptide pools or control peptides (ViraFEST assay). Following culture for nine to ten days, CD4+ T cells were isolated by negative selection. The Oncomine TCR Beta short-read assay was applied to DNA of cultured CD4+ T cells. From the PCR reads, TCRdb called clonotypes with MiXCR, one entry per CDR3 protein. This sample has under 15,000 distinct CDR3 sequences; approximately 60% occur once, and the top ten carry roughly an eighth. This TCR came from a human donor who had recovered from COVID-19. Sequencing was done on a sample of CD4+ T cells from blood, cultured in vitro.

The CDR3 region has the DNA TGTGCCAGTAGTATTTGGGGAGAACCATCGAAAATCGGCAATCAGCCCCAGCATTTT. Its translation is CASSIWGEPSKIGNQPQHF. The chain couples TRBV19 to TRBJ1-5, with D hard to call. Trimming shortened V by 3 bases and J by 2 bases, and 23 bases separated the two germline ends. Germline assignment: CDR1 LNHDA and CDR2 SQIVND (reference sequence). This CDR3 contains 19 residues.